This is a list of T cell receptor beta chains from one sample in a study of blood T cell repertoires in COVID-19. Some clones are missing from TCRdb's copy, which holds only in-frame ones; the method was immunoSEQ multiplex PCR. This sample has nearly 250,000 clones; about 89% occur once, and the top ten carry under 2%. Sequencing input: peripheral blood. Receptor source: a woman aged 55 to 70 who had recovered from COVID-19. Both conserved end residues are part of each CDR3. The D gene is left open where the match is weak. A row's size may be missing; if present it is once, few, many or a size class.

J gene: TRBJ1-2; D gene: TRBD1; clone size: -; V gene: TRBV28; CDR3 DNA: TGTGCCAGCAGTTTATACGGACCGGGACAGGGGAACTATGGCTACACCTTC; CDR3 protein: CASSLYGPGQGNYGYTF
J gene: TRBJ1-5; D gene: -; clone size: -; V gene: TRBV28; CDR3 DNA: TGTGCCAGCAGTTTAAGTATGGGAGACCCTCAGCCCCAGCATTTT; CDR3 protein: CASSLSMGDPQPQHF
J gene: TRBJ2-3; D gene: -; clone size: -; V gene: TRBV4-1; CDR3 DNA: TGCGCCAGCACGTCCTCCCCCACAGCCGGGGGTGGGGCAGATACGCAGTATTTT; CDR3 protein: CASTSSPTAGGGADTQYF
J gene: TRBJ2-7; D gene: -; clone size: -; V gene: TRBV5-6; CDR3 DNA: TGTGCCAGCAGCTCGGCGACTAGTAGTTACGAGCAGTACTTC; CDR3 protein: CASSSATSSYEQYF
J gene: TRBJ2-7; D gene: TRBD2; clone size: -; V gene: TRBV4-2; CDR3 DNA: TGTGCCAGCAGCCAAGATGAACTAGCGGGGTCCTACGAGCAGTACTTC; CDR3 protein: CASSQDELAGSYEQYF
J gene: TRBJ2-7; D gene: -; clone size: -; V gene: TRBV6-4; CDR3 DNA: TGTGCCAGCAGTACCCCCGAGGCGGGCCTCGTGTCCTTC; CDR3 protein: CASSTPEAGLVSF
J gene: TRBJ1-5; D gene: -; clone size: -; V gene: TRBV20-1; CDR3 DNA: TGCAGTGCTAGTAGAGTCAATCAGCCCCAGCATTTT; CDR3 protein: CSASRVNQPQHF
J gene: TRBJ2-7; D gene: TRBD1; clone size: -; V gene: TRBV15; CDR3 DNA: TGTGCCACCAGATTCTCACAGGGGAACTACGAGCAGTACTTC; CDR3 protein: CATRFSQGNYEQYF
J gene: TRBJ1-4; D gene: -; clone size: -; V gene: TRBV3-1/TRBV3-2; CDR3 DNA: TGTGCCAGCAGCCAAGGTACAGACAATGAAAAACTGTTTTTT; CDR3 protein: CASSQGTDNEKLFF
J gene: TRBJ2-7; D gene: -; clone size: -; V gene: TRBV7-2; CDR3 DNA: TGTGCCAGCAGCTTACGGGTAAGCTCCTACGAGCAGTACTTC; CDR3 protein: CASSLRVSSYEQYF
J gene: TRBJ1-2; D gene: -; clone size: -; V gene: TRBV5-1; CDR3 DNA: TGCGCCAGCAGCACCCAGGTAGACTATGGCTACACCTTC; CDR3 protein: CASSTQVDYGYTF
J gene: TRBJ2-7; D gene: -; clone size: -; V gene: TRBV3-1/TRBV3-2; CDR3 DNA: TGTGCCAGCAGCCAAGAATTCGGGGTTCCCCACGAGCAGTACTTC; CDR3 protein: CASSQEFGVPHEQYF
J gene: TRBJ2-1; D gene: -; clone size: -; V gene: TRBV5-1; CDR3 DNA: TGCGCCAGCAGTATAGTAGCCGGGACTTACAATGAGCAGTTCTTC; CDR3 protein: CASSIVAGTYNEQFF
J gene: TRBJ1-4; D gene: -; clone size: -; V gene: TRBV7-2; CDR3 DNA: TGTGCCAGCGGTCTCCTTCCTGAGCCGACAACTAATGAAAAACTGTTTTTT; CDR3 protein: CASGLLPEPTTNEKLFF
J gene: TRBJ1-6; D gene: -; clone size: -; V gene: TRBV5-5; CDR3 DNA: TGTGCCAGCAGCTTGGCGCCAGGGGATTTTTCACCCCTCCACTTT; CDR3 protein: CASSLAPGDFSPLHF
J gene: TRBJ1-5; D gene: TRBD1; clone size: -; V gene: TRBV5-8; CDR3 DNA: TGTGCCAGCTCCCAGGGACAGGGGTCTTATAGCAATCAGCCCCAGCATTTT; CDR3 protein: CASSQGQGSYSNQPQHF
J gene: TRBJ2-5; D gene: TRBD1; clone size: -; V gene: TRBV7-3; CDR3 DNA: TGTGCCAGCAGCTTCGACAGGGGGTCCCAAGAGACCCAGTACTTC; CDR3 protein: CASSFDRGSQETQYF
J gene: TRBJ1-1; D gene: -; clone size: few; V gene: TRBV10-2; CDR3 DNA: TGCGCCAGCAGTGAGTTCCTTGGCAGAAAGAACACTGAAGCTTTCTTT; CDR3 protein: CASSEFLGRKNTEAFF
J gene: TRBJ1-5; D gene: TRBD1; clone size: -; V gene: TRBV15; CDR3 DNA: TGTGCCACCAGCACACGGACAGGGAGTCAGCCCCAGCATTTT; CDR3 protein: CATSTRTGSQPQHF
J gene: TRBJ2-3; D gene: TRBD2; clone size: -; V gene: TRBV19; CDR3 DNA: TGTGCCAGTAGTAGCCTTCCGGCGGGGGGCACAGATACGCAGTATTTT; CDR3 protein: CASSSLPAGGTDTQYF
J gene: TRBJ2-4; D gene: TRBD2; clone size: -; V gene: TRBV3-1/TRBV3-2; CDR3 DNA: TGTGCCAGCAGCCAAGTGCGGGAGTCAATTCAGTACTTC; CDR3 protein: CASSQVRESIQYF
J gene: TRBJ2-2; D gene: TRBD2; clone size: -; V gene: TRBV27; CDR3 DNA: TGTGCCAGCAGTTTCCCTAGCGGGGGGGCCCCCGGGGAGCTGTTTTTT; CDR3 protein: CASSFPSGGAPGELFF
J gene: TRBJ1-2; D gene: -; clone size: -; V gene: TRBV24-1; CDR3 DNA: TGTGCCACCAGTGATTCGAGGAGGGCGGGAGGCCTCTATGGCTACACCTTC; CDR3 protein: CATSDSRRAGGLYGYTF
J gene: TRBJ1-4; D gene: TRBD1; clone size: -; V gene: TRBV2; CDR3 DNA: TGTGCCAGCAGTGGTGGGACAGTGAATGAAAAACTGTTTTTT; CDR3 protein: CASSGGTVNEKLFF
J gene: TRBJ2-5; D gene: -; clone size: -; V gene: TRBV28; CDR3 DNA: TGTGCCAGCAGTTGGCGACTCCTCCAAGAGACCCAGTACTTC; CDR3 protein: CASSWRLLQETQYF
J gene: TRBJ2-7; D gene: TRBD1; clone size: -; V gene: TRBV20-1; CDR3 DNA: TGCAGTGCTAGTGAAGGGACAGTCCTATACGAGCAGTACTTC; CDR3 protein: CSASEGTVLYEQYF
J gene: TRBJ1-4; D gene: -; clone size: -; V gene: TRBV5-4; CDR3 DNA: TGTGCCAGCAGACCCCGGACAGCTTCTAATGAAAAACTGTTTTTT; CDR3 protein: CASRPRTASNEKLFF
J gene: TRBJ2-7; D gene: TRBD2; clone size: -; V gene: TRBV19; CDR3 DNA: TGTGCCAGTACCCAGACAGGGACTAGCGGGGGCGAGCAGTACTTC; CDR3 protein: CASTQTGTSGGEQYF
J gene: TRBJ1-1; D gene: TRBD1; clone size: -; V gene: TRBV5-1; CDR3 DNA: TGCGCCAGCAGCTTCCAAGGGGGCGCGTCGGAAGCTTTCTTT; CDR3 protein: CASSFQGGASEAFF
J gene: TRBJ2-2; D gene: TRBD1; clone size: once; V gene: TRBV5-4; CDR3 DNA: TGTGCCAGCACCCCGAGGGGGACAGGGGTCGGGAACACCGGGGAGCTGTTTTTT; CDR3 protein: CASTPRGTGVGNTGELFF
J gene: TRBJ2-2; D gene: TRBD2; clone size: -; V gene: TRBV4-3; CDR3 DNA: TGCGCCAGCAGCCAAGATCACGGGGGGACCGGGGAGCTGTTTTTT; CDR3 protein: CASSQDHGGTGELFF
J gene: TRBJ1-1; D gene: TRBD1; clone size: once; V gene: TRBV19; CDR3 DNA: TGTGCCAGTGGGGACAGGATTAACACTGAAGCTTTCTTT; CDR3 protein: CASGDRINTEAFF
J gene: TRBJ2-1; D gene: TRBD2; clone size: -; V gene: TRBV10-3; CDR3 DNA: TGTGCCATCAGTGAGTCAATGCGGGGGGAGCAGTTCTTC; CDR3 protein: CAISESMRGEQFF
J gene: TRBJ2-1; D gene: TRBD2; clone size: -; V gene: TRBV13; CDR3 DNA: TGTGCCAGCAGCAGACTAGCGGGGGGGTACAATGAGCAGTTCTTC; CDR3 protein: CASSRLAGGYNEQFF
J gene: TRBJ1-4; D gene: -; clone size: -; V gene: TRBV5-4; CDR3 DNA: TGTGCCAGCAGCTTGGACCCGGGTGAAAAACTGTTTTTT; CDR3 protein: CASSLDPGEKLFF
J gene: TRBJ1-2; D gene: -; clone size: -; V gene: TRBV2; CDR3 DNA: TGTGCCAGCAACCCGGGCCAGGGGTTTGGCTACACCTTC; CDR3 protein: CASNPGQGFGYTF
J gene: TRBJ1-6; D gene: -; clone size: many; V gene: TRBV20-1; CDR3 DNA: TGCAGTGCTAGTAACAGGGTAGATTCACCCCTCCACTTT; CDR3 protein: CSASNRVDSPLHF
J gene: TRBJ1-2; D gene: TRBD1; clone size: few; V gene: TRBV6-5; CDR3 DNA: TGTGCCAGCAGTCTACAGGGGGCGGACTATGGCTACACCTTC; CDR3 protein: CASSLQGADYGYTF
J gene: TRBJ1-2; D gene: TRBD1; clone size: -; V gene: TRBV12-3/TRBV12-4; CDR3 DNA: TGTGCCAGCAGTCTCGACAGGGTGAGAGGCTACACCTTC; CDR3 protein: CASSLDRVRGYTF
J gene: TRBJ2-7; D gene: TRBD2; clone size: once; V gene: TRBV2; CDR3 DNA: TGTGCCAGCAGTGAATTCAATTGGGGGGGAAAGGGCTACTACGAGCAGTACTTC; CDR3 protein: CASSEFNWGGKGYYEQYF
J gene: TRBJ1-5; D gene: TRBD1; clone size: few; V gene: TRBV7-2; CDR3 DNA: TGTGCCAGCAGCTTAACAGGGGGCTCTTATAGCAATCAGCCCCAGCATTTT; CDR3 protein: CASSLTGGSYSNQPQHF
J gene: TRBJ2-3; D gene: TRBD2; clone size: -; V gene: TRBV19; CDR3 DNA: TGTGCCAGTAGCCCGACTAGCGGGGGGGCCTTGAAAAAAGATACGCAGTATTTT; CDR3 protein: CASSPTSGGALKKDTQYF
J gene: TRBJ1-1; D gene: -; clone size: -; V gene: TRBV7-3; CDR3 DNA: TGTGCCAGCAGCGCCCGAGCCACTGAAGCTTTCTTT; CDR3 protein: CASSARATEAFF
J gene: TRBJ1-1; D gene: -; clone size: -; V gene: TRBV14; CDR3 DNA: TGTGCCAGCAGCCTAGACAGCGCCGGAGCTTTCTTT; CDR3 protein: CASSLDSAGAFF
J gene: TRBJ1-2; D gene: TRBD1; clone size: -; V gene: TRBV19; CDR3 DNA: TGTGCCGGCTCGACAGGGAACTATGGCTACACCTTC; CDR3 protein: CAGSTGNYGYTF
J gene: TRBJ2-5; D gene: TRBD1; clone size: -; V gene: TRBV28; CDR3 DNA: TGTGCCAGCAGTTTTGGTCAGGGGGCGGGAGAGACCCAGTACTTC; CDR3 protein: CASSFGQGAGETQYF
J gene: TRBJ2-7; D gene: -; clone size: -; V gene: TRBV19; CDR3 DNA: TGTGCCAGTAGAACTCAGGGTTCCTCCTACGAGCAGTACTTC; CDR3 protein: CASRTQGSSYEQYF
J gene: TRBJ1-4; D gene: -; clone size: -; V gene: TRBV6-5; CDR3 DNA: TGTGCCAGCAGTTACATCCACGGCGGCGAAAAACTGTTTTTT; CDR3 protein: CASSYIHGGEKLFF
J gene: TRBJ2-3; D gene: TRBD2; clone size: -; V gene: TRBV5-1; CDR3 DNA: TGCGCCAGCAGCTTGGGTCTTAGCGGGTACACAGATACGCAGTATTTT; CDR3 protein: CASSLGLSGYTDTQYF
J gene: TRBJ1-2; D gene: -; clone size: once; V gene: TRBV6-6; CDR3 DNA: TGTGCCAGCACCCCAGCGGGGAACTATGGCTACACCTTC; CDR3 protein: CASTPAGNYGYTF
J gene: TRBJ2-7; D gene: TRBD1; clone size: -; V gene: TRBV28; CDR3 DNA: TGTGCCAGCAGTTTATCCGGGACAGGGATCTACGAGCAGTACTTC; CDR3 protein: CASSLSGTGIYEQYF
J gene: TRBJ2-5; D gene: -; clone size: -; V gene: TRBV5-4; CDR3 DNA: TGTGCCAGCAGCTCCCCCACTAGTGAACGAGAGACCCAGTACTTC; CDR3 protein: CASSSPTSERETQYF
J gene: TRBJ2-1; D gene: TRBD1; clone size: once; V gene: TRBV19; CDR3 DNA: TGTGCCAGTAGTGAGGACAGGGCATGGAGTTATGAGCAGTTCTTC; CDR3 protein: CASSEDRAWSYEQFF
J gene: TRBJ1-6; D gene: TRBD1; clone size: -; V gene: TRBV9; CDR3 DNA: TGTGCCAGCAGCGCCGGAGACAGGGTAAATTCACCCCTCCACTTT; CDR3 protein: CASSAGDRVNSPLHF
J gene: TRBJ2-4; D gene: -; clone size: once; V gene: TRBV6-5; CDR3 DNA: TGTGCCAGCAGTCTAAGAGGAGGGGCCGGAAACATTCAGTACTTC; CDR3 protein: CASSLRGGAGNIQYF